This T cell receptor (beta chain) is drawn from a study of cytomegalovirus exposure and HLA in healthy donors. This CDR3 has 16 residues. Germline CDR1 SGHDT, CDR2 YYEEEE. Trimming took 1 base from V and 3 from J; bases not matched to a gene: 10. Using immunoSEQ multiplex PCR, the repertoire was profiled, and TCRdb retains in-frame clones only, with some absent. The table includes 160,000 or so clones, about 89% detected once. The sequencing input was PBMCs. The source of this sequence is a man between 18 and 29 years old in good health and CMV-seropositive. This chain links TRBV5-6 with TRBJ2-7; TRBD1 matches 7 bases. CDR3 sequence: CASSLWLRGHIYEQYF. Written as DNA, the CDR3 is TGTGCCAGCAGCTTGTGGTTAAGGGGGCATATCTACGAGCAGTACTTC.